A selection of T cell receptor beta chains follows, all from one sample in a study of shared clonotypes between healthy human individuals. The assay was immunoSEQ multiplex PCR, and TCRdb's table has in-frame clones only and misses some. The sample lists some 550,000 clones; around 97% were seen once. Sequencing was done on a sample of naive CD4+ T cells sorted from blood. These receptors were collected from a woman aged 30 to 39 in good health. Each CDR3 is given with its conserved first and last residue. Each record gives: clone size, J gene, V gene, D gene, CDR3 length, CDR3 DNA, CDR3 protein. D genes are given only for firm matches. The size field is filled for only some rows; it gives once, few, many or a size class.

abundance: -
j_gene: TRBJ1-5
v_gene: TRBV15
d_gene: TRBD1
len: 16
CDR3nt: TGTGCCACCAGCAGCGGGGACAGATATAGCAATCAGCCCCAGCATTTT
CDR3aa: CATSSGDRYSNQPQHF

abundance: -
j_gene: TRBJ1-2
v_gene: TRBV5-6
d_gene: -
len: 14
CDR3nt: TGTGCCAGCCGTCGAGGATTAGGGGTCGGTGGCTACACCTTC
CDR3aa: CASRRGLGVGGYTF

abundance: -
j_gene: TRBJ2-7
v_gene: TRBV28
d_gene: -
len: 13
CDR3nt: TGTGCCAGCAGTCGAGCTTGGGCCAACGAGCAGTACTTC
CDR3aa: CASSRAWANEQYF

abundance: -
j_gene: TRBJ2-5
v_gene: TRBV7-2
d_gene: -
len: 14
CDR3nt: TGTGCCAGCAGCTTAGTGAGTGAGCTGGAGACCCAGTACTTC
CDR3aa: CASSLVSELETQYF

abundance: -
j_gene: TRBJ2-2
v_gene: TRBV2
d_gene: TRBD1
len: 15
CDR3nt: TGTGCCAGCAGAACCGGGACAGTAAACACCGGGGAGCTGTTTTTT
CDR3aa: CASRTGTVNTGELFF

abundance: -
j_gene: TRBJ1-3
v_gene: TRBV2
d_gene: -
len: 15
CDR3nt: TGTGCCAGCAGTGAGCAGGGGAACTCTGGAAACACCATATATTTT
CDR3aa: CASSEQGNSGNTIYF

abundance: -
j_gene: TRBJ2-2
v_gene: TRBV27
d_gene: TRBD1
len: 16
CDR3nt: TGTGCCAGCAGCAAAAGGGGACAGCTGAACACCGGGGAGCTGTTTTTT
CDR3aa: CASSKRGQLNTGELFF

abundance: -
j_gene: TRBJ2-1
v_gene: TRBV10-1
d_gene: -
len: 14
CDR3nt: TGCGCCAGCAGTGTGGGCTACTCCTACAATGAGCAGTTCTTC
CDR3aa: CASSVGYSYNEQFF

abundance: -
j_gene: TRBJ1-1
v_gene: TRBV11-2
d_gene: -
len: 13
CDR3nt: TGTGCCAGCAGCTTAGCAGGAAACACTGAAGCTTTCTTT
CDR3aa: CASSLAGNTEAFF

abundance: -
j_gene: TRBJ1-1
v_gene: TRBV5-1
d_gene: TRBD1
len: 14
CDR3nt: TGCGCCAGCAGCTTACAGGGGGCGGACACTGAAGCTTTCTTT
CDR3aa: CASSLQGADTEAFF

abundance: -
j_gene: TRBJ2-1
v_gene: TRBV11-3
d_gene: -
len: 13
CDR3nt: TGTGCCAGCAGCCAGTATACGAGGAATGAGCAGTTCTTC
CDR3aa: CASSQYTRNEQFF

abundance: -
j_gene: TRBJ2-3
v_gene: TRBV30
d_gene: -
len: 15
CDR3nt: TGTGCCTGCCGACAGGATCCAATTTTCACAGATACGCAGTATTTT
CDR3aa: CACRQDPIFTDTQYF

abundance: once
j_gene: TRBJ2-1
v_gene: TRBV27
d_gene: TRBD2
len: 15
CDR3nt: TGTGCCAGCAGTTTAATAGGGACTATTGGTAATGAGCAGTTCTTC
CDR3aa: CASSLIGTIGNEQFF

abundance: once
j_gene: TRBJ2-7
v_gene: TRBV7-2
d_gene: -
len: 14
CDR3nt: TGTGCCAGCAGCTTAGTCGGGAGCGGGTACGAGCAGTACTTC
CDR3aa: CASSLVGSGYEQYF

abundance: -
j_gene: TRBJ1-2
v_gene: TRBV29-1
d_gene: TRBD1
len: 12
CDR3nt: TGCAGCGGATACAGGGGAACCTATGGCTACACCTTC
CDR3aa: CSGYRGTYGYTF

abundance: -
j_gene: TRBJ1-4
v_gene: TRBV5-1
d_gene: -
len: 15
CDR3nt: TGCGCCAGCAGCATGGTGGGGGGCGGTGAAGAAAAACTGTTTTTT
CDR3aa: CASSMVGGGEEKLFF

abundance: -
j_gene: TRBJ2-7
v_gene: TRBV15
d_gene: TRBD1
len: 15
CDR3nt: TGTGCCACCAGCAGAACCGGGACAGGGGTTTACGAGCAGTACTTC
CDR3aa: CATSRTGTGVYEQYF

abundance: once
j_gene: TRBJ2-1
v_gene: TRBV21-1
d_gene: -
len: 15
CDR3nt: TGTGCCAGCAGCCCCCAGAGCGGGAGTCCTGATGAGCAGTTCTTC
CDR3aa: CASSPQSGSPDEQFF

abundance: -
j_gene: TRBJ2-3
v_gene: TRBV7-2
d_gene: -
len: 15
CDR3nt: TGTGCCAGCAGCTTAGGGCCAGGATACACAGATACGCAGTATTTT
CDR3aa: CASSLGPGYTDTQYF

abundance: -
j_gene: TRBJ1-1
v_gene: TRBV5-1
d_gene: TRBD1
len: 14
CDR3nt: TGCGCCAGCAGCTGGACCGGGACAGGGGATGAAGCTTTCTTT
CDR3aa: CASSWTGTGDEAFF

abundance: -
j_gene: TRBJ1-5
v_gene: TRBV15
d_gene: -
len: 12
CDR3nt: TGTGCCACCAGGGAGTTCAATCAGCCCCAGCATTTT
CDR3aa: CATREFNQPQHF

abundance: -
j_gene: TRBJ2-7
v_gene: TRBV27
d_gene: TRBD2
len: 16
CDR3nt: TGTGCCAGCAGTAGAAAACTAGCGGGAGTCACCCACGAGCAGTACTTC
CDR3aa: CASSRKLAGVTHEQYF

abundance: -
j_gene: TRBJ1-6
v_gene: TRBV19
d_gene: -
len: 16
CDR3nt: TGTGCCAGTAGTCCTGAAAAGAGCTCCTATAATTCACCCCTCCACTTT
CDR3aa: CASSPEKSSYNSPLHF

abundance: -
j_gene: TRBJ2-7
v_gene: TRBV2
d_gene: -
len: 15
CDR3nt: TGTGCCAGCATAAGCCCGGGACGAGGCTCCTACGAGCAGTACTTC
CDR3aa: CASISPGRGSYEQYF

abundance: -
j_gene: TRBJ2-3
v_gene: TRBV11-2
d_gene: -
len: 13
CDR3nt: TGTGCCATCCAGGGAGCTAGCACAGATACGCAGTATTTT
CDR3aa: CAIQGASTDTQYF

abundance: -
j_gene: TRBJ2-3
v_gene: TRBV18
d_gene: TRBD1
len: 15
CDR3nt: TGTGCCAGCTCACTACAGGGGGTCCCCACAGATACGCAGTATTTT
CDR3aa: CASSLQGVPTDTQYF

abundance: -
j_gene: TRBJ2-3
v_gene: TRBV19
d_gene: -
len: 17
CDR3nt: TGTGCCAGTAGTATAGATGGTACATCAGATAGCACAGATACGCAGTATTTT
CDR3aa: CASSIDGTSDSTDTQYF

abundance: -
j_gene: TRBJ2-6
v_gene: TRBV7-9
d_gene: TRBD1
len: 17
CDR3nt: TGTGCCAGCAGCGCCCGGGACAGGGTCTACGGGGCCAACGTCCTGACTTTC
CDR3aa: CASSARDRVYGANVLTF

abundance: -
j_gene: TRBJ2-5
v_gene: TRBV27
d_gene: TRBD2
len: 14
CDR3nt: TGTGCCAGCAGACTAGCGGGCACACAAGAGACCCAGTACTTC
CDR3aa: CASRLAGTQETQYF

abundance: -
j_gene: TRBJ1-2
v_gene: TRBV10-3
d_gene: -
len: 14
CDR3nt: TGTGCCATCAGGCCGGGTGGGGTTTACTATGGCTACACCTTC
CDR3aa: CAIRPGGVYYGYTF

abundance: -
j_gene: TRBJ1-4
v_gene: TRBV28
d_gene: -
len: 14
CDR3nt: TGTGCCAGCAGTTTACGGGTTCCGGATGAAAAACTGTTTTTT
CDR3aa: CASSLRVPDEKLFF

abundance: -
j_gene: TRBJ2-2
v_gene: TRBV5-1
d_gene: TRBD1
len: 15
CDR3nt: TGCGCCAGCAGCTTGTCTTCAGGGGGCACCGGGGAGCTGTTTTTT
CDR3aa: CASSLSSGGTGELFF

abundance: -
j_gene: TRBJ2-2
v_gene: TRBV28
d_gene: -
len: 16
CDR3nt: TGTGCCAGCAGTCCACCGGGCCTTTCGAACACCGGGGAGCTGTTTTTT
CDR3aa: CASSPPGLSNTGELFF

abundance: -
j_gene: TRBJ2-1
v_gene: TRBV6-5
d_gene: -
len: 15
CDR3nt: TGTGCCAGCAGTTACGGCCCGGGGACCTACAATGAGCAGTTCTTC
CDR3aa: CASSYGPGTYNEQFF

abundance: -
j_gene: TRBJ2-1
v_gene: TRBV4-2
d_gene: -
len: 12
CDR3nt: TGTGCCAGCAGCCAATCCCGGGCCCGGGGGTTCTTC
CDR3aa: CASSQSRARGFF

abundance: -
j_gene: TRBJ2-1
v_gene: TRBV11-2
d_gene: -
len: 14
CDR3nt: TGTGCCAGCAGCTTCACAGGTTCCTACAATGAGCAGTTCTTC
CDR3aa: CASSFTGSYNEQFF

abundance: -
j_gene: TRBJ1-1
v_gene: TRBV5-5
d_gene: TRBD1
len: 15
CDR3nt: TGTGCCAGCAGCTTGGTCGACAGGGGGTTCGCTGAAGCTTTCTTT
CDR3aa: CASSLVDRGFAEAFF